Shown below are 28 T cell receptor gamma chains from a single sample sequenced in a study of Vδ1+ human thymocytes. The template was reverse-transcribed extracted RNA. Multiplex PCR used pooled V-gene forward primers and a constant-region reverse primer to amplify CDR3s. TCRdb re-processed the multiplex PCR reads via CATT. The data hold about 36,000 gamma-chain clones, with over 20% observed a single time. Broader study findings: Thymic TRG and TRD repertoires appeared highly polyclonal, with Gaussian CDR3 length distributions.

These receptors are not linked to any known antigen. What was sequenced was Vdelta1+ gamma-delta thymocytes from the thymus. Subset denoted: FACS-sorted CD3+ TCRalphabeta- TCRVdelta1+ TCRVdelta2- thymocytes. The source of these receptors is a girl less than two years old who had congenital heart surgery.

The chain combines TRGV8 with TRGJ1 or TRGJ2. Germline loops: CDR1 VENAVY, CDR2 YDSYNSRV. The V and J ends lost 4 bases and 11 bases, in that order; junction bases with no gene match: 14. This CDR3 has 13 residues. Here the CDR3 reads CATWDPSGGEKLF. The CDR3 coding sequence is TGTGCCACCTGGGACCCATCCGGTGGGGAGAAACTCTTT.

The chain recombines TRGV8 with TRGJ1 or TRGJ2. After removal of 5 bases from V and 3 bases from J, the junction contained 10 bases not matched to a gene. Looked up from germline, CDR1 is VENAVY and CDR2 is YDSYNSRV. The CDR3 totals 14 residues. This CDR3 is CATWVGPGYYKKLF. CDR3 nucleotide sequence: TGTGCCACCTGGGTTGGGCCGGGTTATTATAAGAAACTCTTT.

The rearrangement joins TRGV9 to TRGJP2. CDR3 length equals 13 residues. The junction had 10 bases not matched to a gene; V was cut back by 11 bases and J by 4 bases. The germline V gene has CDR1 GITISATS and CDR2 ISYDGTV (reference sequence). CDR3 loop: CASGVPSDWIKTF. In nucleotides, the CDR3 is TGTGCCTCGGGGGTGCCTAGTGATTGGATCAAGACGTTT.

This clone was picked up a small number of times. A read error may explain this, as a much larger clone is one base away. Other nucleotide sequences from this sample produce the same CDR3. V usage is TRGV2 and J usage is TRGJ1 or TRGJ2. Germline trimming cut 0 bases from V and 6 bases from J; bases unmatched to any gene: 5. The germline V gene has CDR1 EGSNGY and CDR2 YDSYNSKV. CDR3 length equals 13 residues. Written as DNA, the CDR3 is TGTGCCACCTGGGACGGGCTCAGTTATAAGAAACTCTTT. Protein product: CATWDGLSYKKLF.

The J gene is TRGJ1 or TRGJ2, the V gene TRGV3. This CDR3 contains 13 residues. The V and J ends lost 2 bases and 12 bases, in that order; junction bases with no gene match: 13. Germline V gene data show CDR1 as VTNTFY and CDR2 as YDVSTARD (reference sequence). The CDR3 nucleotides read TGTGCCACCTGGGACAAGGCGGGGATGTTGAAACTCTTT. This translates into CATWDKAGMLKLF.

This clone has only a few counts. This rearrangement joins TRGV3 to TRGJ1 or TRGJ2. CDR1 is VTNTFY and CDR2 is YDVSTARD in the germline V gene (reference sequence). This CDR3 contains 11 residues. V gave up 0 bases and J gave up 12 bases; unmatched junction bases: 5. The CDR3 DNA is TGTGCCACCTGGGACAGGCTGGCGAAACTCTTT. It encodes CATWDRLAKLF.

This clone has only a few counts. The chain carries TRGV5 and TRGJ1 or TRGJ2. V gave up 8 bases and J gave up 7 bases; unmatched junction bases: 14. CDR1 VINAFY and CDR2 YDVSNSKD come from the germline V gene. This CDR3 region has 13 residues. DNA of the CDR3: TGTGCCACCTACGACGAGGGCGAATATAAGAAACTCTTT. Its translation: CATYDEGEYKKLF.

On this clone itself: The sample holds other DNA sequences that translate to the same CDR3. This chain joins TRGV8 and TRGJ1 or TRGJ2. CDR1 and CDR2 from the germline V gene are VENAVY and YDSYNSRV. This CDR3 has 11 amino acids. J lost 10 bases, V lost 0 bases, and 3 bases had no gene match. The CDR3 spells CATWDRTKKLF. CDR3 nucleotide sequence: TGTGCCACCTGGGATAGGACAAAGAAACTCTTT.

The chain uses TRGV9 and TRGJ1 or TRGJ2. The CDR3 has 13 residues. CDR1 GITISATS and CDR2 ISYDGTV come from the germline V gene (reference sequence). V was pared by 0 bases and J by 10 bases, with 9 bases of the junction left unmatched. As DNA, the CDR3 is TGTGCCTTGTGGGAGGTGCGGGTGGAAAAGAAACTCTTT. It yields the protein CALWEVRVEKKLF.

This clone was seen only a few times. The chain is built from TRGV3 and TRGJP1. Trimming removed 0 bases from V and 6 bases from J; junction bases left unmatched: 4. Per the germline V gene, CDR1 is VTNTFY and CDR2 is YDVSTARD (reference sequence). The CDR3 runs to 14 residues. The CDR3 DNA follows: TGTGCCACCTGGGACAGGCGATCTGGTTGGTTCAAGATATTT. It yields the protein CATWDRRSGWFKIF.

V usage is TRGV8 and J usage is TRGJ1 or TRGJ2. J was trimmed by 6 bases and V by 9 bases; bases with no gene match: 8. The germline V gene encodes CDR1 VENAVY and CDR2 YDSYNSRV. This CDR3 is 11 amino acids long. The CDR3, as DNA: TGTGCCACCCAACCGGTTTATAAGAAACTCTTT. Translated, it gives CATQPVYKKLF.

In its sample, this clone is medium-sized. The same CDR3 also results from other DNA sequences found in this sample. The chain has TRGV9 and TRGJ1 or TRGJ2. V was clipped by 0 bases and J by 3 bases; unmatched bases: 5. Germline V gene sequence: CDR1 GITISATS, CDR2 ISYDGTV (reference sequence). This CDR3 comprises 14 residues. Written as DNA, the CDR3 is TGTGCCTTGTGGGAGGTGCAAGGTTATTATAAGAAACTCTTT. This encodes CALWEVQGYYKKLF.

Points on this clone: Germline is not matched at one junction end, which may reflect a read error. At the DNA level, this CDR3 is encoded by other sequences in the same sample as well. J is TRGJP2 and V is TRGV8. The CDR3 runs 14 residues. CDR1 is VENAVY and CDR2 is YDSYNSRV in the germline V gene. CDR3: CATWDIWSDWIKTF. CDR3 DNA sequence: TGTGCCACTTGGGATATTTGGAGTGATTGGATCAAGACGTTT.

The V gene is TRGV2, the J gene TRGJ1 or TRGJ2. Germline CDR1 reads EGSNGY; CDR2 reads YDSYNSKV. The CDR3 is 12 amino acids. J lost 8 bases, V lost 5 bases, and 9 bases had no gene match. This CDR3 reads CATWGGNDKKLF. The CDR3 coding sequence is TGTGCCACCTGGGGCGGCAACGATAAGAAACTCTTT.

Details on this clone: The identical CDR3 is also encoded by other nucleotide sequences in the sample. The chain recombines TRGV8 with TRGJ1 or TRGJ2. Germline-derived CDR1 and CDR2 are VENAVY and YDSYNSRV. Losses at the gene ends were 5 bases for V and 8 bases for J; bases not matched to a gene: 6. The CDR3 sequence is 11 residues long. DNA for the CDR3: TGTGCCACCTGGGGCCGACATAAGAAACTCTTT. Protein sequence: CATWGRHKKLF.

The genes are TRGV2 and TRGJ1 or TRGJ2. The junction had 8 bases not matched to a gene; V was cut back by 0 bases and J by 12 bases. Germline V gene lookup returns CDR1 EGSNGY and CDR2 YDSYNSKV. The CDR3 is made up of 12 amino acids. DNA of the CDR3: TGTGCCACCTGGGACGGGCGAGGGGGGAAACTCTTT. This sequence encodes CATWDGRGGKLF.

This clone was seen more than once but under ten times. The V gene is TRGV4, the J gene TRGJ1 or TRGJ2. The germline gives CDR1 EGSTGY, CDR2 YDSYTSSV. Trimming removed 8 bases from V and 7 bases from J; junction bases left unmatched: 11. The CDR3 length is 12 residues. The CDR3 bases are TGTGCCACCTCCTCAAGGGGATATAAGAAACTCTTT. Translating gives CATSSRGYKKLF.

This clone was counted between two and nine times. The chain is built from TRGV5 and TRGJ1 or TRGJ2. This CDR3 has 12 residues. Germline lookup yields CDR1 VINAFY and CDR2 YDVSNSKD. Losses at the gene ends were 0 bases for V and 7 bases for J; bases not matched to a gene: 3. The CDR3 spells CATWDRIYKKLF. The CDR3 DNA is TGTGCCACCTGGGACAGGATATATAAGAAACTCTTT.

Only a few counts were recorded for this clone. Different DNA sequences within this sample yield the same CDR3. The V gene is TRGV3, the J gene TRGJ1 or TRGJ2. There are 14 residues in the CDR3. The V segment lost 0 bases and the J segment 6 bases; nucleotides outside the gene matches: 8. Germline CDR1 reads VTNTFY; CDR2 reads YDVSTARD (reference sequence). CDR3 residues: CATWDRLRGYKKLF. The CDR3, as DNA: TGTGCCACCTGGGACAGGCTGAGGGGTTATAAGAAACTCTTT.

This sequence joins TRGV9 and TRGJP2. The CDR3 has 15 residues. Per germline, CDR1 GITISATS and CDR2 ISYDGTV (reference sequence). V dropped 0 bases and J dropped 4; count of bases not matched to a gene: 5. The CDR3 DNA follows: TGTGCCTTGTGGGAGGTGCGGCATAGTGATTGGATCAAGACGTTT. This encodes CALWEVRHSDWIKTF.

This clone is medium-sized (0.01 to 0.1%) within its sample. The genes are TRGV2 and TRGJ1 or TRGJ2. The CDR3 runs to 10 residues. From germline, CDR1 is EGSNGY and CDR2 YDSYNSKV. V dropped 1 base and J dropped 9; count of bases not matched to a gene: 0. CDR3 bases: TGTGCCACCTGGGACGGTAAGAAACTCTTT. It yields the protein CATWDGKKLF.

The chain employs TRGV4 and TRGJ1 or TRGJ2. The length of the CDR3 is 11 residues. From germline, CDR1 is EGSTGY and CDR2 YDSYTSSV. V was clipped by 1 base and J by 10 bases; unmatched bases: 4. CDR3 DNA sequence: TGTGCCACCTGGGATGGTAAAAAGAAACTCTTT. Protein sequence: CATWDGKKKLF.

In regard to this clone: An end of the junction does not agree with germline; a read error may underlie this. The chain combines TRGV4 with TRGJ1 or TRGJ2. The CDR3 is 14 residues long. Germline values: CDR1 EGSTGY, CDR2 YDSYTSSV. In DNA, the CDR3 is TGTGCCGCCTGGGATGGGCAATATGACCTTCACCAACTCTTT. Its translation: CAAWDGQYDLHQLF.

This clone was detected only a few times. A much larger clonotype is one base distant, so this may be a read error. The chain has TRGV2 and TRGJ1 or TRGJ2. The CDR3 is 13 residues long. The V and J ends lost 0 bases and 5 bases, in that order; junction bases with no gene match: 4. CDR1 EGSNGY and CDR2 YDSYNSKV come from the germline V gene. The CDR3 sequence: CATWDGVDYKKLF. As DNA, the CDR3 is TGTGCCACCTGGGACGGGGTGGATTATAAGAAACTCTTT.

This chain joins TRGV3 and TRGJ1 or TRGJ2. V lost 0 bases to trimming and J lost 5 bases; unmatched junction nucleotides: 10. CDR1 and CDR2 (germline): VTNTFY, YDVSTARD (reference sequence). CDR3 length equals 15 residues. The CDR3 bases are TGTGCCACCTGGGACAGGCCGCCAAGGAATTATAAGAAACTCTTT. The encoded protein is CATWDRPPRNYKKLF.

This clone was picked up a small number of times. The sample carries other DNA sequences with the same CDR3. V gene TRGV2 combines with J gene TRGJ1 or TRGJ2. V was clipped by 1 base and J by 4 bases; unmatched bases: 4. The germline CDR1 and CDR2 sequences are EGSNGY and YDSYNSKV. The CDR3 covers 13 residues. For the CDR3, the DNA is TGTGCCACCTGGGACGGCAGGTATTATAAGAAACTCTTT. This codes for CATWDGRYYKKLF.

The chain links TRGV3 to TRGJ1 or TRGJ2. The length of the CDR3 is 13 residues. Germline V gene sequence: CDR1 VTNTFY, CDR2 YDVSTARD (reference sequence). Trimming cost V 9 bases and J 3 bases; bases outside gene matches: 11. In nucleotides, the CDR3 is TGTGCCACCCAATCTATACCTTATTATAAGAAACTCTTT. Its translation is CATQSIPYYKKLF.

This clone has at least ten counts. The rearrangement links TRGV3 to TRGJ1 or TRGJ2. Looked up from germline, CDR1 is VTNTFY and CDR2 is YDVSTARD (reference sequence). V dropped 0 bases and J dropped 5; count of bases not matched to a gene: 4. The CDR3 runs to 13 residues. The CDR3 coding sequence is TGTGCCACCTGGGACAGGCAACATTATAAGAAACTCTTT. Translated, it gives CATWDRQHYKKLF.